The rows below give T cell receptor beta chains drawn from one sample of a study of T cells expressing NK-cell markers. TCRdb reanalyzed the 5' RACE reads, giving one entry per CDR3 protein sequence and no DNA. Here the sample table reports about 550,000 distinct CDR3 sequences. The sample taken for sequencing was blood T cells: a sorted CD56 or NKG2C T cell subset, CD4+ or CD8+ T cells, or bulk PBMC T cells (not recorded which). Source of these receptors: a man aged 18-30 years in good health. Each CDR3 is given with its conserved first and last residue.

CDR3 length: 17; V gene: TRBV5-6; J gene: TRBJ2-7; CDR3 protein: CASSLGQTRLNSYEQYF
CDR3 length: 14; V gene: TRBV29-1; J gene: TRBJ1-1; CDR3 protein: CSVGAGGRFTEAFF
CDR3 length: 14; V gene: TRBV20-1; J gene: TRBJ2-1; CDR3 protein: CSAVPGLAGGKQFF
CDR3 length: 15; V gene: TRBV18; J gene: TRBJ2-3; CDR3 protein: CASSPREGNADTQYF
CDR3 length: 17; V gene: TRBV12-3/TRBV12-4; J gene: TRBJ2-5; CDR3 protein: CASSFETSGRNQETQYF
CDR3 length: 16; V gene: TRBV20-1; J gene: TRBJ2-3; CDR3 protein: CSARNRAVGRTDTQYF
CDR3 length: 14; V gene: TRBV25-1; J gene: TRBJ1-5; CDR3 protein: CASSEYDIYQPQHF
CDR3 length: 17; V gene: TRBV15; J gene: TRBJ2-2; CDR3 protein: CATSRDLGGRNTGELFF
CDR3 length: 17; V gene: TRBV6-2/TRBV6-3; J gene: TRBJ2-7; CDR3 protein: CASSYGHPGQGTYEQYF
CDR3 length: 12; V gene: TRBV25-1; J gene: TRBJ1-1; CDR3 protein: CASSDLQGEAFF
CDR3 length: 12; V gene: TRBV20-1; J gene: TRBJ1-2; CDR3 protein: CSAARDSYGYTF
CDR3 length: 15; V gene: TRBV5-1; J gene: TRBJ2-5; CDR3 protein: CASSLIVGGQETQYF
CDR3 length: 17; V gene: TRBV15; J gene: TRBJ2-5; CDR3 protein: CATSRARTSGTQETQYF
CDR3 length: 17; V gene: TRBV10-2; J gene: TRBJ2-6; CDR3 protein: CASSEGSGAGGANVLTF
CDR3 length: 16; V gene: TRBV6-2/TRBV6-3; J gene: TRBJ2-1; CDR3 protein: CASSASAGVNDNEQFF
CDR3 length: 16; V gene: TRBV7-9; J gene: TRBJ2-3; CDR3 protein: CASSLARQGNTDTQYF
CDR3 length: 16; V gene: TRBV12-3/TRBV12-4; J gene: TRBJ1-6; CDR3 protein: CASSFGAASYNSPLHF
CDR3 length: 18; V gene: TRBV12-3/TRBV12-4; J gene: TRBJ2-2; CDR3 protein: CASSPLAGTSGRGGELFF
CDR3 length: 15; V gene: TRBV5-1; J gene: TRBJ2-2; CDR3 protein: CASSLEATRTGELFF
CDR3 length: 15; V gene: TRBV5-1; J gene: TRBJ2-1; CDR3 protein: CASSLGISQGYEQFF
CDR3 length: 15; V gene: TRBV12-3/TRBV12-4; J gene: TRBJ2-1; CDR3 protein: CASRPLAGVHNEQFF
CDR3 length: 14; V gene: TRBV5-4; J gene: TRBJ2-4; CDR3 protein: CASSQPGQGNIQYF
CDR3 length: 13; V gene: TRBV20-1; J gene: TRBJ1-5; CDR3 protein: CSAQQGPNQPQHF
CDR3 length: 13; V gene: TRBV27; J gene: TRBJ1-2; CDR3 protein: CASSSQGIYGYTF
CDR3 length: 13; V gene: TRBV25-1; J gene: TRBJ2-7; CDR3 protein: CASSAGQSAEQYF
CDR3 length: 12; V gene: TRBV20-1; J gene: TRBJ1-2; CDR3 protein: CSPGGRDSVSTF
CDR3 length: 15; V gene: TRBV15; J gene: TRBJ1-4; CDR3 protein: CATSTGRRLNEKLFF
CDR3 length: 14; V gene: TRBV15; J gene: TRBJ1-4; CDR3 protein: CATSTGTGGEKLFF
CDR3 length: 16; V gene: TRBV21-1; J gene: TRBJ1-2; CDR3 protein: CASSKGRTGLNYGYTF
CDR3 length: 15; V gene: TRBV20-1; J gene: TRBJ2-7; CDR3 protein: CSARDRAGLLHKQYF
CDR3 length: 11; V gene: TRBV29-1; J gene: TRBJ2-7; CDR3 protein: CSVVGRSEQYF
CDR3 length: 18; V gene: TRBV10-3; J gene: TRBJ2-7; CDR3 protein: CAISVWWASGAVSYEQYF
CDR3 length: 14; V gene: TRBV5-6; J gene: TRBJ2-7; CDR3 protein: CASSSQRESHEQYF
CDR3 length: 14; V gene: TRBV28; J gene: TRBJ2-1; CDR3 protein: CASRPGQGYNEQFF